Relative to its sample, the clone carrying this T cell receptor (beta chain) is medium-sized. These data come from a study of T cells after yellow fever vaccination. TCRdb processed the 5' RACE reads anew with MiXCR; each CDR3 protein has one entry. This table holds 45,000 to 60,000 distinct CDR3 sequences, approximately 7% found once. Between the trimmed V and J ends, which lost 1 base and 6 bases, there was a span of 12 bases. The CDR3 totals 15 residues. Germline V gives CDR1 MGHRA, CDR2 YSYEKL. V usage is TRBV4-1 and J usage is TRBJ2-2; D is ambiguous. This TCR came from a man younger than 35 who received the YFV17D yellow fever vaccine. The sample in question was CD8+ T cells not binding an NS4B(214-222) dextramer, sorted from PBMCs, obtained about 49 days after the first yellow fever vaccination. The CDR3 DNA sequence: TGCGCCAGCAGCCAAGGGTTCAGGATGCCCGGGGAGCTGTTTTTT. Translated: CASSQGFRMPGELFF.